The rows below give T cell receptor beta chains drawn from one sample of a study of shared clonotypes between healthy human individuals. The method was immunoSEQ multiplex PCR; TCRdb's version includes in-frame clones alone and lacks a portion of them. Here the sample spans about 2,200,000 clones, 90% to 95% being singletons. Sequenced: naive CD8+ T cells from PBMCs. The source is a man aged 18 to 35 in good health. Some clones in this sample may be carry-over from other donors' samples. CDR3s include the opening cysteine and the closing phenylalanine or tryptophan. The D gene is left open where the match is weak. Some rows mark clone size as missing; the rest say once, few, many or name a class of expanded clone.

D gene	J gene	clone size	V gene	CDR3 DNA	CDR3 protein
.	TRBJ2-7	.	TRBV27	TGTGCCAGCCGATCCAAGGGGATGTACTACGAGCAGTACTTC	CASRSKGMYYEQYF
.	TRBJ2-4	.	TRBV7-9	TGTGCCAGCAGCTTACCACGGCAAAACATTCAGTACTTC	CASSLPRQNIQYF
.	TRBJ2-7	.	TRBV5-6	TGTGCCAGCAGCTTGTCGGCGGGTGACGAGCAGTACTTC	CASSLSAGDEQYF
TRBD1	TRBJ1-2	.	TRBV4-1	TGCGCCAGCAGCCAAGTCCCGGGACAGCAAATCTATGGCTACACCTTC	CASSQVPGQQIYGYTF
.	TRBJ1-3	once	TRBV5-1	TGCGCCAGCAGCTTACCCCAAACTGTTGGAAACACCATATATTTT	CASSLPQTVGNTIYF
TRBD1	TRBJ2-5	.	TRBV10-3	TGTGCCATCAGTGTGAGGGGGCGTGCGGCCCACCACCAAGAGACCCAGTACTTC	CAISVRGRAAHHQETQYF
.	TRBJ1-1	.	TRBV28	TGTGCCAGCAGTTTTGAGGATCGGGGCACTGAAGCTTTCTTT	CASSFEDRGTEAFF
.	TRBJ2-2	.	TRBV27	TGTGCCAGCAGCCCCAGGGGGGGTCCCACCGGGGAGCTGTTTTTT	CASSPRGGPTGELFF
.	TRBJ1-1	.	TRBV25-1	TGTGCCAGCAGTGAAGGGGGTTGGGGCACTGAAGCTTTCTTT	CASSEGGWGTEAFF
TRBD2	TRBJ2-7	once	TRBV7-6	TGTGCCAGCAGCTTAACGGAGGGACTAGCGGGAGGGCCGTTAAACGAGCAGTACTTC	CASSLTEGLAGGPLNEQYF
.	TRBJ2-7	.	TRBV19	TGTGCCAGTACCCCGACAGGGAGGGGGTCCTACGAGCAGTACTTC	CASTPTGRGSYEQYF
TRBD2	TRBJ2-1	.	TRBV25-1	TGTGCCAGCAGTGAACTAGCGGGAGGAGGCAATGAGCAGTTCTTC	CASSELAGGGNEQFF
.	TRBJ2-1	.	TRBV5-5	TGTGCCAGCAGCTTCGAGGGATTCTCCTACAATGAGCAGTTCTTC	CASSFEGFSYNEQFF
TRBD1	TRBJ2-7	.	TRBV7-2	TGTGCCAGCAGTCCGACACCGGGACAGGTTTCCTACGAGCAGTACTTC	CASSPTPGQVSYEQYF
.	TRBJ2-7	.	TRBV5-1	TGCGCCAGCAGCTTGGCCTCCTACGAGCAGTACTTC	CASSLASYEQYF
.	TRBJ2-7	.	TRBV4-3	TGCGCCAGCAGCCAAGGGGTGGGGGCCTACGAGCAGTACTTC	CASSQGVGAYEQYF
.	TRBJ2-5	.	TRBV7-9	TGTGCCAGCAGCCAAGTACTAAGTCAAGAGACCCAGTACTTC	CASSQVLSQETQYF
TRBD1	TRBJ1-1	few	TRBV10-3	TGTGCCATCAGCGTTGACAGGGGAAGAACTGAAGCTTTCTTT	CAISVDRGRTEAFF
TRBD1	TRBJ2-7	.	TRBV10-1	TGCGCCAGCAGTGACCCGGGACAGGGTTACGAGCAGTACTTC	CASSDPGQGYEQYF
TRBD1	TRBJ2-5	.	TRBV27	TGTGCCAGCAGTCATAGGGGACAGAAACCTTACCAAGAGACCCAGTACTTC	CASSHRGQKPYQETQYF
.	TRBJ1-5	.	TRBV19	TGTGCCAGTAGTCTCCGGGACACTAATCAGCCCCAGCATTTT	CASSLRDTNQPQHF
.	TRBJ2-1	.	TRBV13	TGTGCCAGCAGTCCGATAGCGAGCTCCTACAATGAGCAGTTCTTC	CASSPIASSYNEQFF
TRBD1	TRBJ1-3	.	TRBV19	TGTGCCAGTAGCCCTAGGGACAGCAGAAACACCATATATTTT	CASSPRDSRNTIYF
TRBD1	TRBJ2-3	.	TRBV5-6	TGTGCCAGCAGCCTTGGGACAGCAGATACGCAGTATTTT	CASSLGTADTQYF
TRBD1	TRBJ2-1	.	TRBV27	TGTGCCAGCAGTTCACGACAGGGGATCATCGATGAGCAGTTCTTC	CASSSRQGIIDEQFF
TRBD2	TRBJ2-3	.	TRBV11-2	TGTGCCAGCAGCCTCCGGACTAGCGGGAGCACAGATACGCAGTATTTT	CASSLRTSGSTDTQYF
.	TRBJ2-5	.	TRBV4-1	TGCGCCAGCAGCCAAGTAGCCCAGGGATTCCAAGAGACCCAGTACTTC	CASSQVAQGFQETQYF
.	TRBJ2-1	.	TRBV27	TGTGCCAGCAGTCCCGCCCTGTTCCATGAGCAGTTCTTC	CASSPALFHEQFF
.	TRBJ2-5	.	TRBV29-1	TGCAGCGTTAGTGAAGAGACCCAGTACTTC	CSVSEETQYF
TRBD1	TRBJ2-7	.	TRBV6-5	TGTGCCAGCAGCCCCGGACAGGACTCCTACGAGCAGTACTTC	CASSPGQDSYEQYF
.	TRBJ2-3	.	TRBV7-8	TGTGCCAGCAGCTTAGTATCGGGAGCGCTCGCAGATACGCAGTATTTT	CASSLVSGALADTQYF
TRBD2	TRBJ2-1	.	TRBV7-3	TGTGCCAGCAGCCCCCGACTAGCGGGAGCCTCCAATGAGCAGTTCTTC	CASSPRLAGASNEQFF
.	TRBJ2-3	.	TRBV9	TGTGCCAGCAGCCCGCCCTCGACGTACACAGATACGCAGTATTTT	CASSPPSTYTDTQYF
.	TRBJ2-7	.	TRBV19	TGTGCCAGTAGTCGGCGAGGCTACGAGCAGTACTTC	CASSRRGYEQYF
.	TRBJ2-1	.	TRBV7-8	TGTGCCAGCAGCTTAGCGAATGAGCAGTTCTTC	CASSLANEQFF
TRBD1	TRBJ1-2	.	TRBV27	TGTGCCAGCAGAACAGGGGGCAGTGGCTACACCTTC	CASRTGGSGYTF
.	TRBJ2-7	once	TRBV28	TGTGCCAGCAGTTCCCCGAGGGGCGGGTACGAGCAGTACTTC	CASSSPRGGYEQYF
.	TRBJ2-7	.	TRBV18	TGTGCCAGCTCACCCGAACACGGAACCTCCTACGAGCAGTACTTC	CASSPEHGTSYEQYF
.	TRBJ1-5	.	TRBV5-6	TGTGCCAGCAGTCGTGGGCCGGCGGAGAATCAGCCCCAGCATTTT	CASSRGPAENQPQHF
.	TRBJ1-2	.	TRBV27	TGTGCCAGCAGTTTATGGGGGGCTGCGTATGGCTACACCTTC	CASSLWGAAYGYTF